Presented here are 20 T cell receptor beta chains from one specimen sequenced in a study of blood T cell repertoires in COVID-19. Measured with immunoSEQ multiplex PCR; TCRdb has only the in-frame clones, and not every one. Found here are some 200,000 clones, around 80% of them singletons; the top ten hold 15% to 20%. The sequencing sample was made of PBMCs or T cells enriched from blood (not recorded which). These receptors all stem from a woman aged 45 to 65 who had recovered from COVID-19.

The chain combines TRBV7-2 with TRBJ1-1; 8 bases are a match to TRBD1. This CDR3 is built from 14 residues. Germline loops: CDR1 SGHTA, CDR2 FQGNSA. Trimming at V came to 5 bases and at J to 5 bases, leaving 7 bases not matched to a gene. The CDR3 nucleotides are TGTGCCAGCAGCATCGACAGGGGATGGACTGAAGCTTTCTTT. It translates to CASSIDRGWTEAFF.

The chain joins TRBV6-5 to TRBJ2-2, with 7 bases matching TRBD2. V was clipped by 0 bases and J by 1 base; unmatched bases: 2. Germline-derived CDR1 and CDR2 are MNHEY and SVGAGI. CDR3 length equals 16 residues. CDR3 residues: CASSYSTSVNTGELFF. The CDR3 DNA follows: TGTGCCAGCAGTTACTCTACTAGCGTGAACACCGGGGAGCTGTTTTTT.

CDR3 coding DNA: TGTGCCAGCAGCTTGGGCTACAGGGGGGCCTATGGCTACACCTTC. Translating it yields CASSLGYRGAYGYTF. V and J are TRBV7-9 and TRBJ1-2; 8 bases are a match to TRBD1. The ends lost 3 bases at V and 4 bases at J; junction bases unmatched: 7. In germline, CDR1 is SEHNR, CDR2 FQNEAQ (reference sequence). The CDR3 loop spans 15 amino acids.

This clone was seen a few times. This chain uses TRBV19 with TRBJ2-1; D perhaps matches TRBD1 (6 bases). CDR1 is LNHDA, CDR2 SQIVND, per germline (reference sequence). The CDR3 covers 16 residues. Trimming cost V 3 bases and J 4 bases, with 16 bases left between them. This CDR3 reads CASSIGVGDIYNEQFF. In DNA, the CDR3 is TGTGCCAGTAGTATCGGAGTGGGGGACATTTACAATGAGCAGTTCTTC.

The chain combines TRBV5-1 with TRBJ2-5; TRBD1 matches 7 bases. The germline V gene encodes CDR1 SGHRS and CDR2 YFSETQ. The CDR3 is 15 amino acids. V shed 4 bases, J shed 1 base, and the junction held 7 bases outside the gene matches. CDR3 nucleotides: TGCGCCAGCAGCCCGGCCACAGGGGTCCAAGAGACCCAGTACTTC. It specifies CASSPATGVQETQYF.

The CDR3 region has the DNA TGTGCCAGCAGCTTTTTTAGCGGGGAGGAGACCCAGTACTTC. It encodes CASSFFSGEETQYF. The rearrangement uses TRBV7-8 and TRBJ2-5; 8 bases match TRBD2. Per germline, CDR1 SGHVS and CDR2 FQNEAQ. Trimming at V came to 3 bases and at J to 5 bases, leaving 5 bases not matched to a gene. This CDR3 comprises 14 residues.

V and J are TRBV3-1 (or the pseudogene TRBV3-2) and TRBJ1-3; 7 positions match TRBD1. This CDR3 region has 16 residues. Unmatched junction bases numbered 11, after V lost 5 bases and J lost 4 bases. The germline gives CDR1 LGHDT, CDR2 YNNKEL (reference sequence). CDR3 protein: CASSSTGTVDGNTIYF. The CDR3 DNA sequence: TGTGCCAGCAGCTCCACCGGGACAGTGGACGGAAACACCATATATTTT.

The rearrangement links TRBV24-1 to TRBJ1-1; 8 bases are a match to TRBD1. The CDR3 spans 13 residues. Unmatched junction bases numbered 2, after V lost 4 bases and J lost 5 bases. CDR1 is KGHDR, CDR2 SFDVKD, per germline. The CDR3 spells CATSERQGTEAFF. The DNA of the CDR3 is TGTGCCACCAGTGAGAGACAGGGGACTGAAGCTTTCTTT.

The rearrangement joins TRBV19 to TRBJ1-5; D is perhaps TRBD1 (6 bases). The CDR3 is 16 residues long. V lost 4 bases, J lost 3 bases, and 16 bases lay in between. Germline lookup yields CDR1 LNHDA and CDR2 SQIVND (reference sequence). CDR3 loop: CASSNPSGTNNQPQHF. As DNA, the CDR3 is TGTGCCAGTAGTAACCCTTCCGGGACAAACAATCAGCCCCAGCATTTT.

The rearrangement links TRBV10-3 to TRBJ2-1; D is undetermined. V lost 3 bases to trimming and J lost 7 bases, with 4 bases between them. Germline V gives CDR1 ENHRY, CDR2 SYGVKD. This CDR3 has 11 residues. The DNA for the CDR3 is TGTGCCATCAGTGATCTAAATGAGCAGTTCTTC. This translates into CAISDLNEQFF.

The chain employs TRBV4-2 and TRBJ2-3, with 11 bases fitting TRBD2. Germline loops: CDR1 LGHNA, CDR2 YNFKEQ. This CDR3 contains 13 residues. The J segment lost 11 bases and the V segment lost 2 bases, leaving 3 bases of the junction unmatched. The CDR3 protein is CASSQRGLAEQYF. The CDR3 DNA sequence: TGTGCCAGCAGCCAAAGGGGACTAGCGGAGCAGTATTTT.

The V gene is TRBV29-1, the J gene TRBJ1-2; 8 nucleotides line up with TRBD1. With 7 bases clipped from V and 6 bases from J, the junction kept 10 bases outside the gene matches. The CDR3 runs 13 residues. CDR1 SQVTM and CDR2 ANQGSEA come from the germline V gene. The CDR3 sequence: CSAARTGKHGYTF. CDR3 bases: TGCAGCGCCGCGAGGACAGGGAAACATGGCTACACCTTC.

The chain has TRBV30 and TRBJ1-4; TRBD1 aligns across 7 bases. V trimming: 4 bases; J trimming: 8 bases; junction bases outside the gene matches: 10. In germline, CDR1 is GTSNPN, CDR2 SVGIG (reference sequence). The CDR3 runs to 14 residues. This CDR3 is CAWNFGQEGEKLFF. CDR3 bases: TGTGCCTGGAATTTTGGACAGGAGGGGGAAAAACTGTTTTTT.

V gene TRBV5-1 combines with J gene TRBJ1-1, with D perhaps TRBD1 (6 bases). Deletions cut 5 bases from V and 1 base from J, with 12 bases between. The V gene's germline CDR1 is SGHRS and CDR2 YFSETQ. The length of the CDR3 is 14 residues. The CDR3 sequence: CASRRTEPNTEAFF. The CDR3 DNA reads as TGCGCCAGCAGGAGGACAGAGCCGAACACTGAAGCTTTCTTT.

A single count supports this clone. This chain connects TRBV5-1 to TRBJ2-3; a possible D gene is TRBD2 (6 bases). This CDR3 spans 14 amino acids. Between the trimmed V and J ends, which lost 3 bases and 5 bases, there was a span of 13 bases. CDR1 is SGHRS and CDR2 is YFSETQ in the germline V gene. CDR3: CASSSTSDGDTQYF. The CDR3 nucleotides are TGCGCCAGCAGCTCGACTAGTGATGGAGATACGCAGTATTTT.

This chain joins TRBV10-3 and TRBJ2-1, with TRBD2 matching over 8 bases. This CDR3 has 14 amino acids. Trimming cost V 3 bases and J 8 bases; bases outside gene matches: 6. Germline V gives CDR1 ENHRY, CDR2 SYGVKD. CDR3 sequence reads: CAISDHGRGDEQFF. The CDR3 DNA reads TGTGCCATCAGTGACCACGGGAGGGGCGATGAGCAGTTCTTC.

This clone was seen only once. The rearrangement uses TRBV6-6 and TRBJ1-5; tentative D call: TRBD1 (5 bases). Trimming removed 8 bases from V and 7 bases from J, with 21 bases in between. The CDR3 consists of 15 residues. CDR1 and CDR2 from the germline V gene are MNHNY and SVGAGI (reference sequence). This CDR3 is CASGGGARNGQPQHF. DNA for the CDR3: TGTGCCAGCGGTGGAGGGGCGAGGAACGGCCAGCCCCAGCATTTT.

The rearrangement joins TRBV6-1 to TRBJ1-5; 8 bases are shared with TRBD1. J lost 11 bases, V lost 2 bases, and 14 bases had no gene match. The CDR3 is 16 residues long. In germline, CDR1 is MNHNS, CDR2 SASEGT. The CDR3: CASSELGQGAGGAQHF. The CDR3 DNA reads as TGTGCCAGCAGTGAACTGGGGCAGGGGGCTGGTGGGGCCCAGCATTTT.

The CDR3: CASSGTGVNTEAFF. DNA for the CDR3: TGTGCCAGCAGCGGGACGGGGGTGAACACTGAAGCTTTCTTT. The V call is TRBV3-1 (or the pseudogene TRBV3-2), the J call TRBJ1-1, with D maybe TRBD1 (5 bases). Germline V gene data show CDR1 as LGHDT and CDR2 as YNNKEL (reference sequence). CDR3 length: 14 residues. Trimming took 5 bases from V and 0 from J, leaving 10 bases between them.

The chain joins TRBV6-5 to TRBJ1-4; D gene uncertain. The CDR3 runs 15 residues. V dropped 6 bases and J dropped 0 bases, with 11 bases sitting between them. CDR1 and CDR2 (germline): MNHEY, SVGAGI. CDR3 sequence: CASSALGTTNEKLFF. CDR3 bases: TGTGCCAGCAGCGCCCTCGGGACAACTAATGAAAAACTGTTTTTT.